This T cell receptor (beta chain) is drawn from a study of blood T cell repertoires in COVID-19. The assay was immunoSEQ multiplex PCR, and TCRdb's table has in-frame clones only and misses some. This table has fewer than 45,000 clones, more than 85% appearing once. The specimen was peripheral blood. This TCR derives from a human donor in a cohort sampled during active COVID-19.

CDR3 in DNA: TGTGCCAGTAGCGGGGACAGGGCGCTCGGCGAGCAGTACTTC. This gives the protein CASSGDRALGEQYF. The chain links TRBV19 to TRBJ2-7, with 9 bases aligning to TRBD1. The germline gives CDR1 LNHDA, CDR2 SQIVND (reference sequence). Losses at the gene ends were 6 bases for V and 6 bases for J; bases not matched to a gene: 9. The CDR3 is made up of 14 amino acids.